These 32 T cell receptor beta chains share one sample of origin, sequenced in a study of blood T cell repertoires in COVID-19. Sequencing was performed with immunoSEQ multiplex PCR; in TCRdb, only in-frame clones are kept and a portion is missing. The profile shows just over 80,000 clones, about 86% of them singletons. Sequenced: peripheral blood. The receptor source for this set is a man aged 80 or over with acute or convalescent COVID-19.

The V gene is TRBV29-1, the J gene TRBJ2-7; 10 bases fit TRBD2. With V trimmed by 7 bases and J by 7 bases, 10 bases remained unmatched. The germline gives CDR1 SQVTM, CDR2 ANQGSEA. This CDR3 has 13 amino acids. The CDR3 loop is CSAKLAGIREQYF. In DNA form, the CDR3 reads TGCAGCGCCAAACTAGCGGGAATACGAGAGCAGTACTTC.

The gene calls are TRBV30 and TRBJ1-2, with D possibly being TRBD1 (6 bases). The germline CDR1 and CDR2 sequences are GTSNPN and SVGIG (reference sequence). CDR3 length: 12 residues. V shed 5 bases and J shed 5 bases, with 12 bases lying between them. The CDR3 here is CAWEGVSYGYTF. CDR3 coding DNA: TGTGCCTGGGAGGGGGTTTCGTATGGCTACACCTTC.

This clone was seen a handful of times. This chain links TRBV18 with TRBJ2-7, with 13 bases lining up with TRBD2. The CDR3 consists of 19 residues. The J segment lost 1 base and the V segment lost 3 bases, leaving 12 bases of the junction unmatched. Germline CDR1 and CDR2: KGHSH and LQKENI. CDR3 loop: CASSPIGLAGAGRSYEQYF. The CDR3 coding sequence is TGTGCCAGCTCACCTATAGGACTAGCGGGAGCGGGGAGGTCCTACGAGCAGTACTTC.

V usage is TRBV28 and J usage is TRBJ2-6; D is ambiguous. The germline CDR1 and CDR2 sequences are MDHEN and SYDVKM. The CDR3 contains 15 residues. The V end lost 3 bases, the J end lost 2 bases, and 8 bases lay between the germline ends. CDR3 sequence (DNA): TGTGCCAGCAGTTTTTTGGCTGCTGGGGCCAACGTCCTGACTTTC. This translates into CASSFLAAGANVLTF. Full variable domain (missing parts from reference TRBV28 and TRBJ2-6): DVKVTQSSRYLVKRTGEKVFLECVQDMDHENMFWYRQDPGLGLRLIYFSYDVKMKEKGDIPEGYSVSREKKERFSLILESASTNQTSMYLCASSFLAAGANVLTFGAGSRLTVL.

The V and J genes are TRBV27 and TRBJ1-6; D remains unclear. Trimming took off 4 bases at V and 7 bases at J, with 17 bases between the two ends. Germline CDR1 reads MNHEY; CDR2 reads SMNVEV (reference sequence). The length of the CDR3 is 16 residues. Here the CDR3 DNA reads TGTGCCAGCAGTTATCACCCCTCCTACGGGAATTCACCCCTCCACTTT. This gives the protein CASSYHPSYGNSPLHF.

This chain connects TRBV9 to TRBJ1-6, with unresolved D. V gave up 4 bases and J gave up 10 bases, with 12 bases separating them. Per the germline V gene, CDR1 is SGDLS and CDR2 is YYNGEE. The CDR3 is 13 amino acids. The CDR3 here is CASSSTDESPLHF. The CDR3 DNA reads TGTGCCAGCAGCTCGACTGATGAATCACCCCTCCACTTT.

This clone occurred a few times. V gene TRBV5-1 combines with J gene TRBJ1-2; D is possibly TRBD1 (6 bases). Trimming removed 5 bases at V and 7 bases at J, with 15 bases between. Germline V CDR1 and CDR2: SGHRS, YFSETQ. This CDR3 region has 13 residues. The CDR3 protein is CASSSTGIVGYTF. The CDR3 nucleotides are TGCGCCAGCAGTTCAACAGGGATTGTTGGCTACACCTTC.

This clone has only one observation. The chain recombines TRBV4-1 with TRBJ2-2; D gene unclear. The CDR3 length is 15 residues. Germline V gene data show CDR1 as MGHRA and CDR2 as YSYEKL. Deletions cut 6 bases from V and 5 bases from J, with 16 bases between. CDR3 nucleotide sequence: TGCGCCAGCAGGCGATCGAGCCCTGAGACCGGGGAGCTGTTTTTT. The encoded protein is CASRRSSPETGELFF.

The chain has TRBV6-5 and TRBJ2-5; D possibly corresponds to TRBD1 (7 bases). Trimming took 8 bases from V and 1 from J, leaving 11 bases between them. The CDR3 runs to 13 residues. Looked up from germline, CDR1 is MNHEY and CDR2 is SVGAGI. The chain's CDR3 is CASGGTVQETQYF. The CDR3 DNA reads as TGTGCCAGCGGGGGGACAGTCCAAGAGACCCAGTACTTC.

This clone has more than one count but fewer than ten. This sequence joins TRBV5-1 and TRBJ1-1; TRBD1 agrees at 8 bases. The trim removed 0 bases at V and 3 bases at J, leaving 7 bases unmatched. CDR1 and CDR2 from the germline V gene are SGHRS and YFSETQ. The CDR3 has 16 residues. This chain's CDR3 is CASSLGQGTMYTEAFF. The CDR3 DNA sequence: TGCGCCAGCAGCTTGGGACAGGGGACGATGTACACTGAAGCTTTCTTT. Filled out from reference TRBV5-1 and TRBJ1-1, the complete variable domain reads KAGVTQTPRYLIKTRGQQVTLSCSPISGHRSVSWYQQTPGQGLQFLFEYFSETQRNKGNFPGRFSGRQFSNSRSEMNVSTLELGDSALYLCASSLGQGTMYTEAFFGQGTRLTVV.

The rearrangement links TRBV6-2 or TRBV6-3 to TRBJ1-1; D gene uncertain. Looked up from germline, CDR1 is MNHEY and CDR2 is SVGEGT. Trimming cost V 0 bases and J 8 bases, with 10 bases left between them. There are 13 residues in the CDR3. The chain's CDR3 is CASSYSRELEAFF. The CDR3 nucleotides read TGTGCCAGCAGTTACTCTCGGGAACTGGAAGCTTTCTTT.

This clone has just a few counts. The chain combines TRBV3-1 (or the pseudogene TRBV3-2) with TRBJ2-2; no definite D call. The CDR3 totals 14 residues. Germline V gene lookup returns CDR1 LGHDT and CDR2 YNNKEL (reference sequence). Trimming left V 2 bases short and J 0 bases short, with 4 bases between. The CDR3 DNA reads TGTGCCAGCAGCCAATTATCGAACACCGGGGAGCTGTTTTTT. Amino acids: CASSQLSNTGELFF.

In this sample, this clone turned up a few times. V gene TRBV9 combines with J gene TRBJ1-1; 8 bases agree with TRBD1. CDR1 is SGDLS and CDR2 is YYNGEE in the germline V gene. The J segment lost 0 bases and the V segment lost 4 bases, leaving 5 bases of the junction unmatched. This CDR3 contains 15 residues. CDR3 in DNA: TGTGCCAGCAGCCCTCGACAGGGGATGAACACTGAAGCTTTCTTT. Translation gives CASSPRQGMNTEAFF.

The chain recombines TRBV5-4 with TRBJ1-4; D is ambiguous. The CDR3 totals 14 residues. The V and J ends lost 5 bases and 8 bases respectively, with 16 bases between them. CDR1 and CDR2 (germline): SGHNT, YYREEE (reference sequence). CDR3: CASSGDSGGEKLFF. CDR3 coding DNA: TGTGCCAGCAGTGGGGATTCCGGAGGGGAAAAACTGTTTTTT.

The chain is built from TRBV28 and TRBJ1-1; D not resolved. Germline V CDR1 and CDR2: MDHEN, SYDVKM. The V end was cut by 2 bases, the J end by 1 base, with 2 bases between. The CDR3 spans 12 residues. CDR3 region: CASSLQNTEAFF. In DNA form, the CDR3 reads TGTGCCAGCAGTTTACAGAACACTGAAGCTTTCTTT.

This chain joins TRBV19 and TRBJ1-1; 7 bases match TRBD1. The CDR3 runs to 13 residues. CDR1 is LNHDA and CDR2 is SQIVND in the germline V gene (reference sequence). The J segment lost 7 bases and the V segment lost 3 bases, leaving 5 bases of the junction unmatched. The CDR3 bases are TGTGCCAGTAGTATGGGTCAGGGGGGTGAAGCTTTCTTT. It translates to CASSMGQGGEAFF.

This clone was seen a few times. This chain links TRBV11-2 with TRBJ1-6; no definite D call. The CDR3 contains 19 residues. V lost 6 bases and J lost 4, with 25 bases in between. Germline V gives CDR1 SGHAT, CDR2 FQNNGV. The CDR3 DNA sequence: TGTGCCAGCAGTTCTAACCCGCTCTCCTGGGAGTTTTATAATTCACCCCTCCACTTT. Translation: CASSSNPLSWEFYNSPLHF.

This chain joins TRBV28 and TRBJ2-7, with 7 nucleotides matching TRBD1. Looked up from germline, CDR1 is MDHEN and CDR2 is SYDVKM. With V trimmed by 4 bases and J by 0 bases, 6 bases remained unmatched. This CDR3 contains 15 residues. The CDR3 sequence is CASSSTGVGSYEQYF. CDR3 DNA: TGTGCCAGCAGTTCAACAGGGGTCGGCTCCTACGAGCAGTACTTC.

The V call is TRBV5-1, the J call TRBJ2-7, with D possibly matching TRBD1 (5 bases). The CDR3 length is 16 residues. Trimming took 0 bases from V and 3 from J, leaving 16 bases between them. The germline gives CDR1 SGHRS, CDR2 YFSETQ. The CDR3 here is CASSLAGEGVNYEQYF. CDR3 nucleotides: TGCGCCAGCAGCTTGGCTGGGGAAGGGGTGAACTACGAGCAGTACTTC. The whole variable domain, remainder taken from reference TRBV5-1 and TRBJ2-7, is KAGVTQTPRYLIKTRGQQVTLSCSPISGHRSVSWYQQTPGQGLQFLFEYFSETQRNKGNFPGRFSGRQFSNSRSEMNVSTLELGDSALYLCASSLAGEGVNYEQYFGPGTRLTVT.

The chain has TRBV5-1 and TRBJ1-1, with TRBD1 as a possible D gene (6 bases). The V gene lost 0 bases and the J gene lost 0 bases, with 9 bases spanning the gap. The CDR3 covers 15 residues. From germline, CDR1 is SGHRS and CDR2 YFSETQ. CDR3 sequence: CASSLDGQMNTEAFF. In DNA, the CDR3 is TGCGCCAGCAGCTTGGATGGACAGATGAACACTGAAGCTTTCTTT.

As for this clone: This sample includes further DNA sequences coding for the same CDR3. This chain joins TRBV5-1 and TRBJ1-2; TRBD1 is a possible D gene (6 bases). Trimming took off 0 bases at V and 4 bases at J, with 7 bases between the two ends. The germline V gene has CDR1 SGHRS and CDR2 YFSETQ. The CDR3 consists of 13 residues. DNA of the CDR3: TGCGCCAGCAGCTTGGAGGACAGCTATGGCTACACCTTC. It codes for CASSLEDSYGYTF.

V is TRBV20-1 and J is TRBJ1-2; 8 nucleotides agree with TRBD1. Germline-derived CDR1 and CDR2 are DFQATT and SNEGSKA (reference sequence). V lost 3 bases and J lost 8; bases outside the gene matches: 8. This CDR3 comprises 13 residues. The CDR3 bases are TGCAGTGCTAGTGATCAGGGGGCGTACGGCTACACCTTC. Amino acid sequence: CSASDQGAYGYTF.

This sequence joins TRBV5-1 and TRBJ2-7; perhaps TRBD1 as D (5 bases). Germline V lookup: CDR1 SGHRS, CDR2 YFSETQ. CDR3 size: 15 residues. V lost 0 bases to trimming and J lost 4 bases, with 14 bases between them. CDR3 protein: CASSLEGQGRYEQYF. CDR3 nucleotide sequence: TGCGCCAGCAGCTTGGAGGGGCAGGGCCGGTACGAGCAGTACTTC. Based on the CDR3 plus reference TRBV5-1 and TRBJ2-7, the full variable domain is KAGVTQTPRYLIKTRGQQVTLSCSPISGHRSVSWYQQTPGQGLQFLFEYFSETQRNKGNFPGRFSGRQFSNSRSEMNVSTLELGDSALYLCASSLEGQGRYEQYFGPGTRLTVT.

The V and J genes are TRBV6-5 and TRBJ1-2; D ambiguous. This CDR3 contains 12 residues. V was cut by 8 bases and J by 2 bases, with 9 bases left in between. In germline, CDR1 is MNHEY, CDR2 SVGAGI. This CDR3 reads CASSSRNYGYTF. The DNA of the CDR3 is TGTGCCAGCTCTTCCAGGAACTATGGCTACACCTTC.

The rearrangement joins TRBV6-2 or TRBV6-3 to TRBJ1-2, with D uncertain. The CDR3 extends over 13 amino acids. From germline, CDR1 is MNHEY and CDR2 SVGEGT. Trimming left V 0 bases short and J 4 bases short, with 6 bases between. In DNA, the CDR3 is TGTGCCAGCAGTTACTCGGGCTCCTATGGCTACACCTTC. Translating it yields CASSYSGSYGYTF.

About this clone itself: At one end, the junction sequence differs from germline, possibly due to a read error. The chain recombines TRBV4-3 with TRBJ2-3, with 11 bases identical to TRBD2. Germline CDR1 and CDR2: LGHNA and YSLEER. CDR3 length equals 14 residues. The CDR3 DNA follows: TGCGCCAGCAGCCAACTTCCGACTAGCGGGGTCCAAAATTTT. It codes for CASSQLPTSGVQNF.

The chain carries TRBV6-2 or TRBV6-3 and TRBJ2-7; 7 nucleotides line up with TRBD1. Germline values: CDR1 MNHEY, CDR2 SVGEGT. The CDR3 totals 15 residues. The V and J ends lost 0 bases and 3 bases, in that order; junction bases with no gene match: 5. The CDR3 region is CASSYSRQGLYEQYF. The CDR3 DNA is TGTGCCAGCAGTTACTCGAGACAGGGCCTCTACGAGCAGTACTTC.

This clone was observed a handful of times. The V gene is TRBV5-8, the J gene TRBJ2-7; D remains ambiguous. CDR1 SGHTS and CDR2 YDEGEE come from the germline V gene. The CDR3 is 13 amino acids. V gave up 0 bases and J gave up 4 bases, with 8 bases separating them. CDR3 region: CASSLDPRYEQYF. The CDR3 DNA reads TGTGCCAGCAGCTTGGACCCGCGTTACGAGCAGTACTTC. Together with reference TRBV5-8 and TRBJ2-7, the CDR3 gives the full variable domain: EAGVTQSPTHLIKTRGQQATLRCSPISGHTSVYWYQQALGLGLQFLLWYDEGEERNRGNFPPRFSGRQFPNYSSELNVNALELEDSALYLCASSLDPRYEQYFGPGTRLTVT.

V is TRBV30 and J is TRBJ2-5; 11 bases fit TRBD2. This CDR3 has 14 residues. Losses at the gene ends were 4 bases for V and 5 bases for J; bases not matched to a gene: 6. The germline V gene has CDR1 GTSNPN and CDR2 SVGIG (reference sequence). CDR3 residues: CAWIAGGPWETQYF. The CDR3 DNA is TGTGCCTGGATAGCGGGAGGGCCTTGGGAGACCCAGTACTTC. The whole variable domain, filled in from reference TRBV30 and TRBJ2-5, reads SQTIHQWPATLVQPVGSPLSLECTVEGTSNPNLYWYRQAAGRGLQLLFYSVGIGQISSEVPQNLSASRPQDRQFILSSKKLLLSDSGFYLCAWIAGGPWETQYFGPGTRLLVL.

CDR3 in amino acids: CASSELGGGIYEQYF. Here the CDR3 DNA reads TGTGCCAGCAGTGAGTTGGGGGGAGGGATCTACGAGCAGTACTTC. The genes are TRBV6-1 and TRBJ2-7; 7 bases line up with TRBD2. V shed 3 bases and J 3 bases; nucleotides not matched to a gene: 8. Germline loops: CDR1 MNHNS, CDR2 SASEGT. This CDR3 spans 15 amino acids.

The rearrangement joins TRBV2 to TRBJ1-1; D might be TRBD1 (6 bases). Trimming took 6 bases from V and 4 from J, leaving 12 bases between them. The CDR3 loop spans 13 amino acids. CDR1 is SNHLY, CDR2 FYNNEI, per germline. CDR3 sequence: CASRDRTGTEAFF. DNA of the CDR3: TGTGCCAGCAGAGACAGGACGGGCACTGAAGCTTTCTTT. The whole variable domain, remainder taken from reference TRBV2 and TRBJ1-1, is EPEVTQTPSHQVTQMGQEVILRCVPISNHLYFYWYRQILGQKVEFLVSFYNNEISEKSEIFDDQFSVERPDGSNFTLKIRSTKLEDSAMYFCASRDRTGTEAFFGQGTRLTVV.

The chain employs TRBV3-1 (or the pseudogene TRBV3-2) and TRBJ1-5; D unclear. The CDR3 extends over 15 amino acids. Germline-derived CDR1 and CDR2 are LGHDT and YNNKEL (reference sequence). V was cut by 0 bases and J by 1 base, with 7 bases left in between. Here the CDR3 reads CASSQDHASNQPQHF. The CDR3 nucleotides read TGTGCCAGCAGCCAAGATCACGCGAGCAATCAGCCCCAGCATTTT.